Sequencing of this T cell receptor (beta chain) was carried out in a study of Graves' ophthalmopathy and Graves' hyperthyroidism. Findings and limits, study-wide: The 13-signature model separated ophthalmopathy from stable hyperthyroidism at 85% to 90% sensitivity and about 80% specificity. Blood was where most expanded thyroid clonotypes above 0.001 frequency also turned up.

RNA transcripts yielded amplified TCR beta CDR3 regions. Second-round multiplex PCR came after first-round RT-PCR with HTBI primers. TCRdb redid the calling of the multiplex PCR reads with MiXCR, one entry per CDR3 protein. The profile shows 740,000 or so distinct CDR3 sequences, 40% of them singletons. This clonotype was picked up many times. Antigen specificity is unknown. This CDR3 region has 16 residues. V trimming: 3 bases; J trimming: 6 bases; junction bases outside the gene matches: 11. Those donors who had ophthalmopathy presented with moderate-to-severe activity, a CAS of ≥3, a NOSPECS of ≥4 and a duration under 3 months.

This TCR derives from an adult man with Graves' ophthalmopathy. The specimen sequenced was peripheral blood. V usage is TRBV12-3 or TRBV12-4 and J usage is TRBJ2-7; TRBD2 matches at 10 bases. The CDR3 bases are TGTGCCAGCAGTTTTAGAGCGGGGGGGGCCTCGGGCGAGCAGTACTTC. The encoded protein is CASSFRAGGASGEQYF.